The next 13 T cell receptor beta chains were all read from a single sample in a study of blood T cell repertoires in COVID-19. Produced via immunoSEQ multiplex PCR; TCRdb's table is partial and in-frame only. Of 97,000 or so clones in the sample, about 86% are singletons; the top ten hold 4.1%. The sequenced material came from peripheral blood. Every receptor here comes from a man in his sixties with acute or convalescent COVID-19.

This clone showed up just a few times. The chain links TRBV9 to TRBJ1-2; 7 bases align to TRBD1. This CDR3 is 16 amino acids long. Germline CDR1 reads SGDLS; CDR2 reads YYNGEE. Unmatched junction bases numbered 9, after V lost 4 bases and J lost 0 bases. Written as DNA, the CDR3 is TGTGCCAGCAGCCCCCGGCCAGGGGGGTCTAACTATGGCTACACCTTC. Translated: CASSPRPGGSNYGYTF.

The V gene is TRBV5-4, the J gene TRBJ1-2; 7 bases are shared with TRBD1. CDR1 and CDR2 (germline): SGHNT, YYREEE (reference sequence). The CDR3 has 14 residues. The junction had 8 bases not matched to a gene; V was cut back by 5 bases and J by 4 bases. CDR3 DNA sequence: TGTGCCAGCAGTTCGTCGCAGGGGGGCTATGGCTACACCTTC. This gives the protein CASSSSQGGYGYTF.

V gene TRBV2 combines with J gene TRBJ2-3; no firm D call. V was clipped by 3 bases and J by 0 bases, with 10 bases between them. The V gene's germline CDR1 is SNHLY and CDR2 FYNNEI. The CDR3 is 15 residues long. CDR3 sequence: CASSETNFSTDTQYF. For the CDR3, the DNA is TGTGCCAGCAGTGAGACAAACTTTAGCACAGATACGCAGTATTTT.

Turning to this clone: Other DNA sequences in the same sample also yield this CDR3. The genes are TRBV15 and TRBJ1-1; D unclear. Per germline, CDR1 LNHNV and CDR2 YYDKDF (reference sequence). V was cut by 0 bases and J by 5 bases, with 4 bases left in between. The CDR3 consists of 12 residues. CDR3 DNA sequence: TGTGCCACCAGCAGAGATCAAACTGAAGCTTTCTTT. As protein: CATSRDQTEAFF.

This rearrangement joins TRBV24-1 to TRBJ2-1; TRBD2 might be the D (6 bases). Trimming removed 5 bases at V and 2 bases at J, with 9 bases between. Germline V CDR1 and CDR2: KGHDR, SFDVKD. This CDR3 region has 14 residues. The CDR3 nucleotides read TGTGCCACCAGTGCTAGCGTTCCCTACAATGAGCAGTTCTTC. As protein: CATSASVPYNEQFF.

V usage is TRBV29-1 and J usage is TRBJ2-3, with TRBD1 as a possible D gene (6 bases). CDR3 length: 13 residues. Germline V gene data show CDR1 as SQVTM and CDR2 as ANQGSEA. Between the trimmed V and J ends, which lost 5 bases and 9 bases, there was a span of 18 bases. This CDR3 is CSVSDSPGDTQYF. The CDR3 DNA is TGCAGCGTTTCGGACTCGCCAGGGGACACGCAGTATTTT.

The chain joins TRBV30 to TRBJ2-1; no definite D call. The length of the CDR3 is 13 residues. Trimming removed 1 base at V and 4 bases at J, with 8 bases between. CDR1 and CDR2 from the germline V gene are GTSNPN and SVGIG (reference sequence). The CDR3 sequence is CAWSEAVYNEQFF. The CDR3 DNA sequence: TGTGCCTGGAGTGAGGCGGTTTACAATGAGCAGTTCTTC. Drawing the rest from reference TRBV30 and TRBJ2-1, the complete variable domain is SQTIHQWPATLVQPVGSPLSLECTVEGTSNPNLYWYRQAAGRGLQLLFYSVGIGQISSEVPQNLSASRPQDRQFILSSKKLLLSDSGFYLCAWSEAVYNEQFFGPGTRLTVL.

In its sample, this clone is medium-sized. This chain links TRBV30 with TRBJ1-2; tentatively, D is TRBD1 (5 bases). Trimming removed 0 bases at V and 0 bases at J, with 5 bases between. In germline, CDR1 is GTSNPN, CDR2 SVGIG (reference sequence). This CDR3 comprises 13 residues. The CDR3 coding sequence is TGTGCCTGGAGTGTACAGGCTAACTATGGCTACACCTTC. Amino acid sequence: CAWSVQANYGYTF. Based on the CDR3 plus reference TRBV30 and TRBJ1-2, the full variable domain is SQTIHQWPATLVQPVGSPLSLECTVEGTSNPNLYWYRQAAGRGLQLLFYSVGIGQISSEVPQNLSASRPQDRQFILSSKKLLLSDSGFYLCAWSVQANYGYTFGSGTRLTVV.

The chain carries TRBV7-2 and TRBJ2-1; TRBD2 agrees at 7 bases. The CDR3 has 15 amino acids. Trimming removed 5 bases from V and 2 bases from J; junction bases left unmatched: 6. The germline V gene has CDR1 SGHTA and CDR2 FQGNSA. The CDR3 coding sequence is TGTGCCAGCAGCCTTGCGGCGGGGGCCTACAATGAGCAGTTCTTC. The encoded protein is CASSLAAGAYNEQFF.

The J gene is TRBJ2-3, the V gene TRBV5-5; 8 bases are a match to TRBD2. The V gene's germline CDR1 is SGHKS and CDR2 YYEKEE (reference sequence). This CDR3 comprises 16 residues. Trimming at V came to 1 base and at J to 1 base, leaving 5 bases not matched to a gene. The CDR3 reads CASSLLFGRGTDTQYF. CDR3 DNA: TGTGCCAGCAGCTTGTTATTCGGGAGGGGCACAGATACGCAGTATTTT.

J is TRBJ2-5 and V is TRBV10-3; TRBD1 matches at 9 bases. Per germline, CDR1 ENHRY and CDR2 SYGVKD. V lost 6 bases, J lost 5 bases, and 1 base stayed unmatched. CDR3 length: 12 residues. DNA for the CDR3: TGTGCCATCAGGGACAGGGGTGAGACCCAGTACTTC. Its translation: CAIRDRGETQYF.

The V gene is TRBV27, the J gene TRBJ1-2, with D tentatively TRBD1 (6 bases). The CDR3 spans 13 residues. The V and J ends lost 3 bases and 3 bases respectively, with 8 bases between them. Germline CDR1 reads MNHEY; CDR2 reads SMNVEV (reference sequence). CDR3 amino acids: CASSFGGDYGYTF. The CDR3 DNA reads as TGTGCCAGCAGTTTTGGGGGCGACTATGGCTACACCTTC.

This chain uses TRBV7-7 with TRBJ2-1; 7 bases map to TRBD2. J gave up 5 bases and V 5 bases, and 9 bases lay outside the gene matches. The V gene's germline CDR1 is SSHAT and CDR2 FNYEAQ (reference sequence). The CDR3 has 15 residues. The CDR3 DNA is TGTGCCAGCAGCCGGGACTATGGAATCAACAATGAGCAGTTCTTC. The encoded protein is CASSRDYGINNEQFF. Full variable domain (remainder filled in from reference TRBV7-7 and TRBJ2-1): GAGVSQSPRYKVTKRGQDVTLRCDPISSHATLYWYQQALGQGPEFLTYFNYEAQPDKSGLPSDRFSAERPEGSISTLTIQRTEQRDSAMYRCASSRDYGINNEQFFGPGTRLTVL.